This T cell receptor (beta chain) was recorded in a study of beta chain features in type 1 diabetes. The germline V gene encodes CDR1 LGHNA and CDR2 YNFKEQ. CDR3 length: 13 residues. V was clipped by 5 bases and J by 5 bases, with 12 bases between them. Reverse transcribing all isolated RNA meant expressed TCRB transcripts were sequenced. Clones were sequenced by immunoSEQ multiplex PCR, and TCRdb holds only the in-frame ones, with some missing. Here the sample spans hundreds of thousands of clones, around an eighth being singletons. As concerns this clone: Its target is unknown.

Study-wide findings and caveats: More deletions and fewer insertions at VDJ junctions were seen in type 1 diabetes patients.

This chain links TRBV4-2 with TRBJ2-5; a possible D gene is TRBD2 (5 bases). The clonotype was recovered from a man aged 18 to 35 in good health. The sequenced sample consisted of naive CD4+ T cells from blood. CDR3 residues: CASSLTGSETQYF. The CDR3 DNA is TGTGCCAGCAGCTTGACGGGGTCGGAGACCCAGTACTTC.